These 18 T cell receptor beta chains were all obtained from the same sample, sequenced in a study of control samples from healthy donors and cancer patients. Clones were sequenced by immunoSEQ multiplex PCR, and TCRdb holds only the in-frame ones, with some missing. This table has roughly 150,000 clones, 90% to 95% appearing once. Sample: blood. All receptors derive from a woman aged 25-40 years in good health.

The chain recombines TRBV28 with TRBJ2-7; 8 bases are shared with TRBD1. Germline values: CDR1 MDHEN, CDR2 SYDVKM. V dropped 6 bases and J dropped 2; count of bases not matched to a gene: 3. The CDR3 is made up of 13 amino acids. CDR3 in amino acids: CASRTGDPYEQYF. In nucleotides, the CDR3 is TGTGCCAGCAGGACAGGGGACCCCTACGAGCAGTACTTC.

This clone has only a few counts. The chain is built from TRBV4-1 and TRBJ2-2; a possible D gene is TRBD2 (6 bases). Trimming removed 0 bases from V and 4 bases from J, with 12 bases in between. The CDR3 consists of 16 residues. Germline V gives CDR1 MGHRA, CDR2 YSYEKL. CDR3 DNA sequence: TGCGCCAGCAGCCAAGAAGGGCTAGCGCCCACCGGGGAGCTGTTTTTT. Translated: CASSQEGLAPTGELFF.

This chain uses TRBV29-1 with TRBJ1-2; perhaps TRBD1 as D (6 bases). Germline V gene lookup returns CDR1 SQVTM and CDR2 ANQGSEA. V dropped 6 bases and J dropped 0 bases, with 11 bases sitting between them. The CDR3 sequence is 13 residues long. This CDR3 reads CSVGQQANYGYTF. DNA for the CDR3: TGCAGCGTAGGACAGCAAGCTAACTATGGCTACACCTTC.

The sample holds a few counts of this clone. V and J are TRBV4-2 and TRBJ2-5; 8 bases are a match to TRBD1. Germline CDR1 is LGHNA and CDR2 is YNFKEQ. V was pared by 2 bases and J by 5 bases, with 10 bases of the junction left unmatched. The CDR3 loop spans 16 amino acids. The CDR3: CASSQTATGASETQYF. Written as DNA, the CDR3 is TGTGCCAGCAGCCAAACAGCGACAGGGGCCAGTGAGACCCAGTACTTC.

The chain employs TRBV4-2 and TRBJ2-1; D tentatively fits TRBD1 or TRBD2 (6 bases each). The CDR3 length is 15 residues. The germline gives CDR1 LGHNA, CDR2 YNFKEQ. Trimming removed 1 base from V and 4 bases from J, with 11 bases in between. Here the CDR3 DNA reads TGTGCCAGCAGCCAAGGGAGGGGGGATTACAATGAGCAGTTCTTC. The encoded protein is CASSQGRGDYNEQFF.

The rearrangement uses TRBV20-1 and TRBJ1-4, with 7 bases that match TRBD1. Per the germline V gene, CDR1 is DFQATT and CDR2 is SNEGSKA (reference sequence). This CDR3 spans 14 amino acids. V was clipped by 3 bases and J by 4 bases; unmatched bases: 5. The CDR3 protein is CSASGGTVNEKLFF. CDR3 in DNA: TGCAGTGCTAGTGGGGGGACAGTTAATGAAAAACTGTTTTTT.

The gene calls are TRBV19 and TRBJ2-2; 7 bases agree with TRBD1. Per the germline V gene, CDR1 is LNHDA and CDR2 is SQIVND (reference sequence). The CDR3 has 12 residues. V trimming: 8 bases; J trimming: 4 bases; junction bases outside the gene matches: 1. The CDR3 coding sequence is TGTGCCAGTCGGGACAGCACCGGGGAGCTGTTTTTT. Encoded protein: CASRDSTGELFF.

The CDR3 here is CASSLVGGGRTF. In DNA, the CDR3 is TGTGCCAGCAGCTTAGTTGGGGGTGGTAGGACCTTC. The chain has TRBV7-8 and TRBJ1-2; D might be TRBD1 (5 bases). The V and J ends lost 1 base and 14 bases respectively, with 14 bases between them. The length of the CDR3 is 12 residues. Germline V gene lookup returns CDR1 SGHVS and CDR2 FQNEAQ. The complete variable domain, with remaining parts taken from reference TRBV7-8 and TRBJ1-2, reads GAGVSQSPRYKVAKRGQDVALRCDPISGHVSLFWYQQALGQGPEFLTYFQNEAQLDKSGLPSDRFFAERPEGSVSTLKIQRTQQEDSAVYLCASSLVGGGRTFGSGTRLTVV.

V and J are TRBV30 and TRBJ2-3, with 12 nucleotides matching TRBD1. This CDR3 contains 15 residues. CDR1 is GTSNPN, CDR2 SVGIG, per germline (reference sequence). J was trimmed by 5 bases and V by 5 bases; bases with no gene match: 8. CDR3 sequence reads: CAWGMGQGAGDTQYF. CDR3 DNA sequence: TGTGCCTGGGGAATGGGACAGGGGGCCGGAGATACGCAGTATTTT.

V gene TRBV5-6 combines with J gene TRBJ1-3; no definite D call. This CDR3 spans 15 amino acids. V was pared by 1 base and J by 4 bases, with 12 bases between. Per the germline V gene, CDR1 is SGHDT and CDR2 is YYEEEE. CDR3 DNA sequence: TGTGCCAGCAGCTTGTCACAAGTGGCCGGAAACACCATATATTTT. It specifies CASSLSQVAGNTIYF.

The chain is built from TRBV10-3 and TRBJ1-1; TRBD1 aligns across 9 bases. With 10 bases clipped from V and 3 bases from J, the junction kept 6 bases outside the gene matches. Germline CDR1 is ENHRY and CDR2 is SYGVKD. The CDR3 is 13 amino acids. The CDR3 reads CATGQGRDTEAFF. CDR3 nucleotide sequence: TGTGCCACCGGACAGGGGAGGGACACTGAAGCTTTCTTT.

The V and J genes are TRBV7-8 and TRBJ2-5; the D gene is possibly TRBD2 (5 bases). Germline loops: CDR1 SGHVS, CDR2 FQNEAQ. This CDR3 is 15 amino acids long. Deletions cut 4 bases from V and 1 base from J, with 13 bases between. Written as DNA, the CDR3 is TGTGCCAGCAGCTCTTCGGGCAGCGGCCAAGAGACCCAGTACTTC. It is translated as CASSSSGSGQETQYF.

The rearrangement links TRBV30 to TRBJ1-2; TRBD1 is a possible D gene (5 bases). The CDR3 length is 14 residues. V lost 3 bases and J 4 bases, leaving 15 bases between the germline ends. Germline V gives CDR1 GTSNPN, CDR2 SVGIG (reference sequence). CDR3 coding DNA: TGTGCCTGGAGGATGGGGGGATCGGGCTATGGCTACACCTTC. Its protein is CAWRMGGSGYGYTF.

V and J are TRBV28 and TRBJ1-6; unclear D gene. Germline CDR1 and CDR2: MDHEN and SYDVKM. This CDR3 has 13 amino acids. CDR3 nucleotides: TGTGGTACCGGGCCTCTTATCGGTTCACCCCTCCACTTT. Protein product: CGTGPLIGSPLHF.

This clone was seen a single time. The CDR3 region is CASRLRPVWASDRGGEQYF. The CDR3 coding sequence is TGTGCCAGCAGATTAAGGCCCGTCTGGGCCTCGGACAGGGGGGGAGAGCAGTACTTC. V usage is TRBV7-2 and J usage is TRBJ2-7, with TRBD1 matching over 10 bases. The CDR3 extends over 19 amino acids. Germline-derived CDR1 and CDR2 are SGHTA and FQGNSA. After removal of 6 bases from V and 7 bases from J, the junction contained 24 bases not matched to a gene. Full variable domain (outside the CDR3, taken from reference TRBV7-2 and TRBJ2-7): GAGVSQSPSNKVTEKGKDVELRCDPISGHTALYWYRQSLGQGLEFLIYFQGNSAPDKSGLPSDRFSAERTGGSVSTLTIQRTQQEDSAVYLCASRLRPVWASDRGGEQYFGPGTRLTVT.

The CDR3 DNA reads TGTGCCAGCCGACGGGAGAACACTGAAGCTTTCTTT. This sequence encodes CASRRENTEAFF. The rearrangement joins TRBV12-3 or TRBV12-4 to TRBJ1-1; D is undetermined. The V end lost 8 bases, the J end lost 1 base, and 8 bases lay between the germline ends. The length of the CDR3 is 12 residues.

The rearrangement uses TRBV5-4 and TRBJ2-7; 9 nucleotides line up with TRBD2. Per the germline V gene, CDR1 is SGHNT and CDR2 is YYREEE (reference sequence). V was pared by 6 bases and J by 5 bases, with 12 bases of the junction left unmatched. The CDR3 runs to 15 residues. This chain's CDR3 is CASTTGREGDDEQYF. In DNA form, the CDR3 reads TGTGCCAGCACAACAGGGCGGGAGGGAGACGACGAGCAGTACTTC.

The chain carries TRBV19 and TRBJ2-3; 7 bases match TRBD2. The V gene's germline CDR1 is LNHDA and CDR2 SQIVND (reference sequence). The J segment lost 5 bases and the V segment lost 5 bases, leaving 13 bases of the junction unmatched. CDR3 length equals 16 residues. CDR3 coding DNA: TGTGCCAGTAGTCCCTATGGTGCGGGAGTAGGAGATACGCAGTATTTT. Protein product: CASSPYGAGVGDTQYF.